This T cell receptor beta chain was sequenced for a study of blood T cell repertoires in COVID-19. Clones were sequenced by immunoSEQ multiplex PCR, and TCRdb holds only the in-frame ones, with some missing. Of 490,000 or so clones listed, roughly nine tenths are singletons. This CDR3 is built from 17 residues. Germline V gene data show CDR1 as MRHNA and CDR2 as SNTAGT. Trimming removed 0 bases from V and 4 bases from J, with 18 bases in between. This TCR derives from a woman aged 55-70 years who had recovered from COVID-19. The chain joins TRBV6-4 to TRBJ1-2; D is possibly TRBD1 (6 bases). The sequenced sample consisted of PBMCs or T cells enriched from blood (not recorded which). DNA of the CDR3: TGTGCCAGCAGTGACTCAAAACTCCAGGGGAGTCTCTATGGCTACACCTTC. Translation gives CASSDSKLQGSLYGYTF.